This TCR beta chain was observed in a study of CXCR3-negative and CXCR3-positive naive CD8 T cells. Through 5' RACE with UMI labels, the TRB cDNA libraries were prepared. TCRdb reprocessed the 5' RACE reads and keeps a single row for each CDR3 protein, giving no DNA. Its listing shows fewer than 95,000 distinct CDR3 sequences. Per germline, CDR1 LGHNA and CDR2 YSLEER. The CDR3 length is 16 residues. The source is a human donor in good health. Some clones in this sample may be carry-over from other donors' samples. J is TRBJ2-3 and V is TRBV4-3; no DNA is available, so the TRBD1 call from TCRdb remains unchecked. The sequencing input was naive CXCR3- CD8+ T cells from blood. Sample subset: CD45RO-CCR7+CD27+CD95- naive CD8+ T cells lacking CXCR3 (TNR3-). The CDR3 sequence: CASSQDPGRGPDTQYF.